These 3 T cell receptor beta chains share one sample of origin, sequenced in a study of shared clonotypes between healthy human individuals. Sequencing used immunoSEQ multiplex PCR; TCRdb keeps in-frame clones, though not all of them. The data contain some 1.5 million clones, roughly 96% of them singletons. Sequences were obtained from naive CD4+ T cells sorted from blood. Specified subset: CD45RA+ positively selected. These receptors all stem from a man aged 30 to 45 in good health.

Concerning this clone: Other DNA sequences in this sample translate to the same CDR3. V is TRBV29-1 and J is TRBJ2-6, with a possible D match to TRBD1 (6 bases). This CDR3 is built from 13 residues. The germline V gene has CDR1 SQVTM and CDR2 ANQGSEA. V was shortened by 6 bases and J by 2 bases, with 8 bases between the two germline ends. This CDR3 reads CSVGGAGANVLTF. The CDR3 nucleotides are TGCAGCGTAGGGGGAGCTGGGGCCAACGTCCTGACTTTC.

The chain employs TRBV2 and TRBJ2-7; D is uncertain. The CDR3 has 14 amino acids. The V and J ends lost 3 bases and 4 bases respectively, with 13 bases between them. CDR1 is SNHLY and CDR2 is FYNNEI in the germline V gene. The CDR3 bases are TGTGCCAGCAGTGACCGGACCTGGACGTACGAGCAGTACTTC. It codes for CASSDRTWTYEQYF.

The CDR3 region has the DNA TGTGCCAGCAGCTACGGCCTATCCTCTGTTGGAAACACCATATATTTT. Encoded protein: CASSYGLSSVGNTIYF. The chain recombines TRBV9 with TRBJ1-3; D is unresolved. The germline CDR1 and CDR2 sequences are SGDLS and YYNGEE. The V end was cut by 4 bases, the J end by 3 bases, with 17 bases between. This CDR3 is 16 amino acids long.